Listed here are 20 T cell receptor beta chains from one sample, sequenced in a study of T cell repertoires in cytomegalovirus infection. TCRdb reprocessed the reads with MiXCR, giving one entry per CDR3 protein. The sample has roughly 100,000 distinct CDR3 sequences; approximately 15% are singletons. Sample: PBMCs. Receptor source: a human donor in good health (CMV status not recorded). Some clones in this sample may be carry-over from other donors' samples.

This clonotype was counted many times. The CDR3 loop is CASSLNGAGWNSPLHF. The CDR3 DNA reads as TGTGCCAGCAGCCTTAATGGGGCAGGGTGGAATTCACCCCTCCACTTT. The chain links TRBV7-2 to TRBJ1-6; the D gene is possibly TRBD1 (5 bases). The CDR3 totals 16 residues. V was shortened by 5 bases and J by 7 bases, with 18 bases between the two germline ends. Germline V lookup: CDR1 SGHTA, CDR2 FQGNSA.

A few counts support this clonotype. V and J are TRBV20-1 and TRBJ2-7; D is unresolved. The CDR3 spans 12 residues. Germline V gene sequence: CDR1 DFQATT, CDR2 SNEGSKA (reference sequence). Trimming shortened V by 4 bases and J by 2 bases, and 9 bases separated the two germline ends. The CDR3 loop is CSAKQDTYEQYF. In DNA form, the CDR3 reads TGCAGTGCTAAGCAGGATACCTACGAGCAGTACTTC.

This CDR3 is CASSSLDPPLKAFF. CDR3 DNA sequence: TGCGCCAGCAGCTCGTTGGACCCTCCACTCAAAGCTTTCTTT. The rearrangement links TRBV5-1 to TRBJ1-1; unclear D gene. CDR3 length: 14 residues. The V end lost 3 bases, the J end lost 9 bases, and 18 bases lay between the germline ends. Germline assignment: CDR1 SGHRS and CDR2 YFSETQ. The entire variable domain, with the rest obtained from reference TRBV5-1 and TRBJ1-1, is as follows: KAGVTQTPRYLIKTRGQQVTLSCSPISGHRSVSWYQQTPGQGLQFLFEYFSETQRNKGNFPGRFSGRQFSNSRSEMNVSTLELGDSALYLCASSSLDPPLKAFFGQGTRLTVV.

This chain uses TRBV27 with TRBJ2-5; no clear D gene. CDR3 length: 14 amino acids. The germline V gene has CDR1 MNHEY and CDR2 SMNVEV (reference sequence). V was shortened by 5 bases and J by 4 bases, with 14 bases between the two germline ends. The CDR3 spells CASSDSQDPETQYF. CDR3 DNA: TGTGCCAGCAGTGACTCCCAGGACCCAGAGACCCAGTACTTC.

The rearrangement joins TRBV5-1 to TRBJ2-5; no firm D call. Germline V gene sequence: CDR1 SGHRS, CDR2 YFSETQ. The CDR3 consists of 12 residues. V was shortened by 5 bases and J by 5 bases, with 10 bases between the two germline ends. In nucleotides, the CDR3 is TGCGCCAGCAGTAATCTGGATGAGACCCAGTACTTC. Translating gives CASSNLDETQYF.

Worth noting for this clonotype: A read error is possible here, since a much larger clone lies one base away. The chain combines TRBV28 with TRBJ2-1; D is unresolved. Germline V gives CDR1 MDHEN, CDR2 SYDVKM. The CDR3 length is 11 residues. Trimming removed 4 bases at V and 9 bases at J, with 7 bases between. The chain's CDR3 is CASSSASEQFF. The CDR3 DNA is TGTGCCAGCAGTTCCGCAAGTGAGCAGTTCTTC.

This clonotype was observed many times. V usage is TRBV7-2 and J usage is TRBJ1-2, with 9 positions matching TRBD1. The CDR3 totals 17 residues. Per the germline V gene, CDR1 is SGHTA and CDR2 is FQGNSA. The ends lost 8 bases at V and 2 bases at J; junction bases unmatched: 15. The CDR3 sequence is CASPPGQGSLTNYGYTF. The CDR3, as DNA: TGTGCCAGCCCCCCAGGACAGGGGTCACTCACCAACTATGGCTACACCTTC. Full variable domain (remainder filled in from reference TRBV7-2 and TRBJ1-2): GAGVSQSPSNKVTEKGKDVELRCDPISGHTALYWYRQSLGQGLEFLIYFQGNSAPDKSGLPSDRFSAERTGGSVSTLTIQRTQQEDSAVYLCASPPGQGSLTNYGYTFGSGTRLTVV.

As to this clonotype: A much bigger clone sits one base away, suggesting this may be a read error. This chain links TRBV7-9 with TRBJ1-1; no clear D. Trimming pared 5 bases from V and 4 bases from J, leaving 14 bases between. Looked up from germline, CDR1 is SEHNR and CDR2 is FQNEAQ (reference sequence). The CDR3 is made up of 14 amino acids. The CDR3 DNA sequence: TGTGCCAGCAGCCGGTTGTTGGCGGGCACTGAAGCTTTCTTT. It encodes CASSRLLAGTEAFF.

This clonotype came up many times. The chain couples TRBV6-2 or TRBV6-3 to TRBJ2-1, with D perhaps matching TRBD1 (6 bases). The CDR3 totals 23 residues. Trimming left V 4 bases short and J 0 bases short, with 34 bases between. The V gene's germline CDR1 is MNHEY and CDR2 SVGEGT. The CDR3 loop reads CASSFGLGGSWSGRRSSYNEQFF. The CDR3 nucleotides are TGTGCCAGCAGTTTTGGGCTAGGGGGATCCTGGTCGGGGCGGAGGAGCTCCTACAATGAGCAGTTCTTC.

This clonotype has more than one count but fewer than ten. This chain uses TRBV14 with TRBJ1-2; 8 bases agree with TRBD1. The CDR3 is made up of 15 amino acids. The germline CDR1 and CDR2 sequences are SGHDN and FVKESK. V gave up 4 bases and J gave up 8 bases; unmatched junction bases: 12. Here the CDR3 reads CASSPYEGTGSGYTF. As DNA, the CDR3 is TGTGCCAGCAGCCCGTATGAGGGGACAGGAAGCGGCTACACCTTC.

Note on this clonotype: It may be a read error: a sequence one base away is much more abundant. The V call is TRBV6-2 or TRBV6-3, the J call TRBJ1-5; D gene uncertain. Germline-derived CDR1 and CDR2 are MNHEY and SVGEGT. Trimming took 4 bases from V and 1 from J, leaving 8 bases between them. This CDR3 is built from 14 residues. CDR3 protein: CASSCAGSNQPQHF. The CDR3 region has the DNA TGTGCCAGCAGTTGCGCGGGGAGCAATCAGCCCCAGCATTTT.

This clonotype was observed a few times. The gene calls are TRBV5-5 and TRBJ1-4; D gene ambiguous. The CDR3 spans 15 residues. Germline V gene lookup returns CDR1 SGHKS and CDR2 YYEKEE (reference sequence). V was trimmed by 4 bases and J by 0 bases, leaving 10 bases between them. CDR3 sequence: CASSLDGTTNEKLFF. The DNA of the CDR3 is TGTGCCAGCAGCCTGGACGGAACAACTAATGAAAAACTGTTTTTT.

The rearrangement uses TRBV2 and TRBJ2-1; 10 bases agree with TRBD1. The CDR3 is made up of 15 amino acids. Germline loops: CDR1 SNHLY, CDR2 FYNNEI. V lost 5 bases and J lost 4; bases outside the gene matches: 5. The CDR3 nucleotides are TGTGCCAGCAGTTTGGACAGGGGGGTTTACAATGAGCAGTTCTTC. Amino acids: CASSLDRGVYNEQFF.

This clonotype was seen a handful of times. V gene TRBV20-1 combines with J gene TRBJ1-2, with D tentatively TRBD1 (6 bases). The ends were cut back, 1 base at V and 1 base at J, with 7 bases in the middle. The CDR3 has 13 amino acids. The germline V gene has CDR1 DFQATT and CDR2 SNEGSKA (reference sequence). The CDR3 sequence is CSARGDNNYGYTF. As DNA, the CDR3 is TGCAGTGCTAGAGGGGACAATAACTATGGCTACACCTTC.

This clonotype was recorded a few times. This chain joins TRBV12-3 or TRBV12-4 and TRBJ1-2; D ambiguous. The CDR3 consists of 14 residues. V lost 5 bases, J lost 3 bases, and 13 bases lay in between. CDR3 DNA: TGTGCCAGCAGTGCCGGCATTGGGGACTATGGCTACACCTTC. Translated, it gives CASSAGIGDYGYTF.

The V gene is TRBV6-2 or TRBV6-3, the J gene TRBJ2-7; weak D call: TRBD2 (5 bases). The germline CDR1 and CDR2 sequences are MNHEY and SVGEGT. V dropped 2 bases and J dropped 3 bases, with 11 bases sitting between them. This CDR3 has 14 residues. The CDR3 bases are TGTGCCAGCAGTTACCCGGGGAGAAGCTACGAGCAGTACTTC. It encodes CASSYPGRSYEQYF.

A few counts support this clonotype. The chain joins TRBV5-1 to TRBJ2-3; 7 bases map to TRBD1. CDR3 length equals 18 residues. Losses at the gene ends were 0 bases for V and 1 base for J; bases not matched to a gene: 11. CDR1 is SGHRS and CDR2 is YFSETQ in the germline V gene. The CDR3 protein is CASSLGQRTGAGTDTQYF. The DNA for the CDR3 is TGCGCCAGCAGCTTGGGGCAACGAACAGGGGCCGGCACAGATACGCAGTATTTT.

This clonotype was counted at least ten times. V usage is TRBV7-2 and J usage is TRBJ2-1; the match to TRBD1 covers 7 bases. Germline trimming cut 5 bases from V and 1 base from J; bases unmatched to any gene: 2. CDR3 size: 14 residues. From germline, CDR1 is SGHTA and CDR2 FQGNSA. Written as DNA, the CDR3 is TGTGCCAGCAGCCCGGGACAGTCCTACAATGAGCAGTTCTTC. Translating it yields CASSPGQSYNEQFF.

The genes are TRBV7-6 and TRBJ1-1, with D uncertain. Germline CDR1 SGHVS, CDR2 FNYEAQ. The CDR3 totals 14 residues. Between the trimmed V and J ends, which lost 1 base and 5 bases, there was a span of 11 bases. The CDR3 loop is CASSLGRSRTEAFF. In DNA, the CDR3 is TGTGCCAGCAGCTTAGGTCGGTCAAGGACTGAAGCTTTCTTT.

The chain combines TRBV5-1 with TRBJ2-1, with D unresolved. Trimming pared 0 bases from V and 0 bases from J, leaving 7 bases between. Germline loops: CDR1 SGHRS, CDR2 YFSETQ. The CDR3 is 15 amino acids. The CDR3, as DNA: TGCGCCAGCAGCTTGGCTAGAAACTCCTACAATGAGCAGTTCTTC. Protein sequence: CASSLARNSYNEQFF.